The source of this TCR beta chain is a study of STAT5B mutations in CD4+ large granular lymphocyte leukemia. As for this clone: Its antigen is not identified.

General study findings and limits: Data were not HLA-matched across samples.

Profiling relied on immunoSEQ multiplex PCR, and the TCRdb table lists in-frame clones only, not all of them. Among about 40,000 clones, roughly 79% were seen once, and the ten largest hold 3.6%. Sequencing was carried out using CD4+ T cells from blood buffy coats. This TCR was sampled from a human donor in good health.

The CDR3 protein is CALNPQLVGYTF. CDR3 bases: TGTGCCTTGAACCCTCAGTTAGTCGGCTACACCTTC. This chain joins TRBV30 and TRBJ1-2; no clear D. The CDR3 spans 12 residues. The V end lost 7 bases, the J end lost 8 bases, and 17 bases lay between the germline ends. From germline, CDR1 is GTSNPN and CDR2 SVGIG (reference sequence).